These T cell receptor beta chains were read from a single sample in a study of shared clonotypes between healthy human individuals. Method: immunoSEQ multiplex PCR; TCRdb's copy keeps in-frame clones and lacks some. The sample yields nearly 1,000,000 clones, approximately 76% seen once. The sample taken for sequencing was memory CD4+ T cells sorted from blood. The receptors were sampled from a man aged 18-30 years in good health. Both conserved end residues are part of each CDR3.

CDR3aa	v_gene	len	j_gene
CASSASRNPDTQYF	TRBV25-1	14	TRBJ2-3
CASRVGGEATGELFF	TRBV5-1	15	TRBJ2-2
CAISGGLAGGRKDTQYF	TRBV10-3	17	TRBJ2-3
CASTRDRGLNEQFF	TRBV2	14	TRBJ2-1
CASSQDRDQPIPETQYF	TRBV4-1	17	TRBJ2-5
CSACPGGETQYF	TRBV29-1	12	TRBJ2-5
CASTTQGATEAFF	TRBV5-1	13	TRBJ1-1
CAWAPLGQGWNGYTF	TRBV30	15	TRBJ1-2
CASSPQPNSPLHF	TRBV7-3	13	TRBJ1-6
CASSQAATGNIQYF	TRBV4-3	14	TRBJ2-4
CATSRGQGNSPLHF	TRBV15	14	TRBJ1-6
CASSSQRTGDGELFF	TRBV7-8	15	TRBJ2-2
CASSLEGAAPYF	TRBV11-3	12	TRBJ2-7
CASTRRETQYF	TRBV6-6	11	TRBJ2-5
CASSSRLKGWEQFF	TRBV27	14	TRBJ2-1
CASRMTSGVYNEQFF	TRBV2	15	TRBJ2-1
CASSLGLAGVHEQFF	TRBV5-4	15	TRBJ2-1
CASSLGSGANVLTF	TRBV5-1	14	TRBJ2-6
CASSYGHLNTEAFF	TRBV6-6	14	TRBJ1-1
CASSAQAGDTQYF	TRBV6-4	13	TRBJ2-3
CAWSVNPLGRGPEQYF	TRBV30	16	TRBJ2-7
CASRRDRGWDTQYF	TRBV27	14	TRBJ2-3
CASSPQGAGNYGYTF	TRBV7-2	15	TRBJ1-2
CASSHGGNSPLHF	TRBV4-1	13	TRBJ1-6
CASNRDRDEKLFF	TRBV6-6	13	TRBJ1-4
CASSQDGVAGGPGDTQYF	TRBV6-4	18	TRBJ2-3
CASSLRRPGEKLFF	TRBV7-2	14	TRBJ1-4
CASSESGFTEAFF	TRBV6-1	13	TRBJ1-1
CASSPRQGGYEQYF	TRBV7-2	14	TRBJ2-7
CASSREAGVRTEAFF	TRBV9	15	TRBJ1-1
CASRSYGGGANEQFF	TRBV11-2	15	TRBJ2-1
CASSPTRTDSGNTIYF	TRBV5-1	16	TRBJ1-3
CAWSVRLNEQYF	TRBV30	12	TRBJ2-7
CSVETVGNTIYF	TRBV29-1	12	TRBJ1-3
CASSIQSSYNEQFF	TRBV19	14	TRBJ2-1
CASSPLPGASTDTQYF	TRBV7-3	16	TRBJ2-3
CATRWGPNTEAFF	TRBV10-3	13	TRBJ1-1
CASSTYDILYF	TRBV7-9	11	TRBJ2-3
CASSVRGGIIYEQYF	TRBV9	15	TRBJ2-7
CAWSADATGEAFF	TRBV30	13	TRBJ1-1
CASSPNPRPSYNSPLHF	TRBV7-2	17	TRBJ1-6
CSVGGLAAQETQYF	TRBV29-1	14	TRBJ2-5
CASSGRNEQFF	TRBV7-2	11	TRBJ2-1
CASSRGTGGSQPQHF	TRBV19	15	TRBJ1-5